This entry concerns a single T cell receptor beta chain. Its antigen is unidentified. Only in-frame clones appear in the TCRdb table, and some are missing; sequencing was by immunoSEQ multiplex PCR. The repertoire holds around 67,000 clones, with about 90% as singletons. Autoimmune disease history or systemic immunosuppression led to patients being barred. The sample is drawn from a study of OX40 agonist ivuxolimab in advanced cancers. The overall study: Ivuxolimab, which is an agonistic anti-OX40 (CD134) antibody, was administered to the patients. Patients in dose escalation had liver, melanoma, kidney or head and neck cancers. General study results and limits: Among T cells, CD8+ cells averaged more expanded clones than CD4+ cells.

The CDR3 has 14 amino acids. The V segment lost 5 bases and the J segment 0 bases; nucleotides outside the gene matches: 3. The germline V gene encodes CDR1 MNHEY and CDR2 SVGAGI. The J gene is TRBJ2-7, the V gene TRBV6-5, with 8 nucleotides matching TRBD1. The sample consisted of CD4+ or CD8+ T cells sorted from blood, taken in a trial of the OX40 agonist ivuxolimab. This TCR was recovered from an adult with an advanced solid tumor such as melanoma, head and neck, liver or kidney cancer. This chain's CDR3 is CASSTGGYSYEQYF. The DNA of the CDR3 is TGTGCCAGCAGTACAGGGGGATACTCCTACGAGCAGTACTTC.